This TCR beta chain was retrieved from a study of T cells in Graves' hyperthyroidism and ophthalmopathy. Findings and limits, study-wide: The majority of expanded thyroid clonotypes above 0.001 also appeared in blood. Ophthalmopathy, which appeared later, was predicted by the model a median 6.5 months before onset. The authors' 13 V-J model separated ophthalmopathy from stable hyperthyroidism.

The CDR3 sequence is 14 residues long. The V end lost 6 bases, the J end lost 5 bases, and 16 bases lay between the germline ends. Germline CDR1 is DFQATT and CDR2 is SNEGSKA (reference sequence). The TCR beta CDR3 regions underwent amplification using RNA transcripts as the source. Carried out on the TCR CDR3, a first-round RT-PCR used the HTBI primer set. TCRdb processed the multiplex PCR reads anew with MiXCR; each CDR3 protein has one entry. The profile covers some 440,000 distinct CDR3 sequences, with 15% to 19% appearing a single time and over 7.5% taken by the ten largest. Uncontrolled infection, other autoimmune disease, pregnancy and lactation each barred patients from inclusion. Worth noting for this clonotype: The antigen remains unidentified.

This chain connects TRBV20-1 to TRBJ1-4, with D unclear. This receptor was obtained from a woman under 30 with Graves' hyperthyroidism. The sample was blood. This CDR3 reads CSARGLRGNEKLFF. The CDR3 DNA follows: TGCAGTGCACGCGGGTTAAGAGGGAATGAAAAACTGTTTTTT.